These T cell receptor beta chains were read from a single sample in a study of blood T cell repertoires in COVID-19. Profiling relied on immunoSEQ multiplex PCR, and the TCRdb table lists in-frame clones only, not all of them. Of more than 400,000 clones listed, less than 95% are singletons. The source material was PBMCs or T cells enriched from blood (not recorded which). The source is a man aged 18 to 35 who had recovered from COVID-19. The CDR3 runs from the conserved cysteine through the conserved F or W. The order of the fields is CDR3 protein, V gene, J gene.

CASSQGFREEAYGYTF,TRBV3-1/TRBV3-2,TRBJ1-2
CASSSQLADTGELFF,TRBV5-4,TRBJ2-2
CASSRIEQGSGNTIYF,TRBV7-9,TRBJ1-3
CASSESRQYF,TRBV2,TRBJ2-3
CASSPGVRGRTGELFF,TRBV11-2,TRBJ2-2
CASSSGGLAGAQGAQYF,TRBV5-4,TRBJ2-5
CASALAGDTEAFF,TRBV7-3,TRBJ1-1
CASSLNSFGTSSSTDTQYF,TRBV7-3,TRBJ2-3
CAIREQGGGNSPLHF,TRBV10-3,TRBJ1-6
CASSVLQGMNTEAFF,TRBV9,TRBJ1-1
CASSSLRTAKGYTF,TRBV28,TRBJ1-2
CASSPFRTRGFGYTF,TRBV3-1/TRBV3-2,TRBJ1-2
CASSPGTGSQPQHF,TRBV13,TRBJ1-5
CASSPGQGAYEQYF,TRBV6-5,TRBJ2-7
CASSFAGTTDTQYF,TRBV5-1,TRBJ2-3
CASRSVRSGLNQPQHF,TRBV27,TRBJ1-5
CATSRGGTVIGNEQFF,TRBV15,TRBJ2-1
CASSGTSGNTGELFF,TRBV28,TRBJ2-2
CASSSFSPNYGYTF,TRBV19,TRBJ1-2
CASSLTADSTEAFF,TRBV7-9,TRBJ1-1
CASSPNRYTGELFF,TRBV19,TRBJ2-2
CSVTGMNTEAFF,TRBV29-1,TRBJ1-1
CASSYGAGGQETQYF,TRBV6-5,TRBJ2-5
CASSLETGRGAFF,TRBV12-3/TRBV12-4,TRBJ1-1
CASSPPGATYNEQFF,TRBV9,TRBJ2-1
CASSTDRGSGNTIYF,TRBV11-2,TRBJ1-3
CASSAIDRVGGYTF,TRBV11-2,TRBJ1-2
CASSLAGTGYGYTF,TRBV7-8,TRBJ1-2
CASSSPYGRGNTEAFF,TRBV6-5,TRBJ1-1
CAISEAQGNYGYTF,TRBV10-3,TRBJ1-2
CASSTGSYEQYF,TRBV11-2,TRBJ2-7
CASSVGQGSTEAFF,TRBV9,TRBJ1-1
CASSYGGTGSYEQYF,TRBV19,TRBJ2-7
CASSRSGTVNQPQHF,TRBV7-9,TRBJ1-5
CASSPRVSSYEQYF,TRBV28,TRBJ2-7
CAISESTGTGELFF,TRBV10-3,TRBJ2-2